The 8 T cell receptor beta chains reported below all come from one sample, sequenced in a study of blood T cells in healthy people across ages. For the second PCR, which ran for about 6 to 11 cycles, a sample-barcoded 5' primer and a J-beta primer mix were used. MiXCR, applied by TCRdb to the 5' RACE reads, yields one record per CDR3 protein. Of about a million distinct CDR3 sequences listed, 35% to 40% are singletons. Sequencing was performed on blood. The receptor source for this set is a young man in good health.

This clonotype appeared once. The chain carries TRBV6-6 and TRBJ1-2; 7 bases map to TRBD1. V lost 6 bases, J lost 4 bases, and 11 bases stayed unmatched. Germline-derived CDR1 and CDR2 are MNHNY and SVGAGI (reference sequence). The CDR3 is 15 residues long. The CDR3 here is CASRSTGDPSYGYTF. In nucleotides, the CDR3 is TGTGCCAGCAGAAGTACAGGGGACCCCTCCTATGGCTACACCTTC.

The gene calls are TRBV3-1 and TRBJ2-4, with D unclear. The last part of the DNA fits TRBJ2-5 better; the J call may be wrong. The CDR3 runs 16 residues. CDR1 and CDR2 from the germline V gene are LGHDT and YNNKEL (reference sequence). The CDR3 DNA follows: TGTGCCAGCAGCTCGATCGGACGAGTTATGGAAGAGACCCAGTACTTC. This codes for CASSSIGRVMEETQYF.

The CDR3 is CASSSQLTVSYGYTF. In nucleotides, the CDR3 is TGTGCCAGCAGCTCCCAACTTACAGTCTCTTATGGCTACACCTTC. V gene TRBV7-2 combines with J gene TRBJ1-2; D not certain. V dropped 4 bases and J dropped 5 bases, with 17 bases sitting between them. Germline V gives CDR1 SGHTA, CDR2 FQGNSA. The CDR3 is made up of 15 amino acids.

This clonotype has a handful of counts. This chain connects TRBV7-2 to TRBJ1-3, with D uncertain. The CDR3 consists of 15 residues. V dropped 1 base and J dropped 0 bases, with 7 bases sitting between them. Germline CDR1 and CDR2: SGHTA and FQGNSA. CDR3 sequence reads: CASSLDGSSGNTIYF. CDR3 sequence (DNA): TGTGCCAGCAGCTTAGACGGGAGCTCTGGAAACACCATATATTTT.

The chain has TRBV7-2 and TRBJ1-6; D is undetermined. The CDR3 totals 15 residues. The germline V gene encodes CDR1 SGHTA and CDR2 FQGNSA. The V end was cut by 2 bases, the J end by 7 bases, with 12 bases between. The DNA of the CDR3 is TGTGCCAGCAGCTTAAGGAGTATAGGGAATTCACCCCTCCACTTT. Encoded protein: CASSLRSIGNSPLHF. The whole variable domain, remainder taken from reference TRBV7-2 and TRBJ1-6, is GAGVSQSPSNKVTEKGKDVELRCDPISGHTALYWYRQSLGQGLEFLIYFQGNSAPDKSGLPSDRFSAERTGGSVSTLTIQRTQQEDSAVYLCASSLRSIGNSPLHFGNGTRLTVT.

As regards this clonotype: The junction departs from the called germline gene at one end, perhaps through a read error. This chain uses TRBV28 with TRBJ1-2, with D tentatively TRBD1 (6 bases). This CDR3 region has 16 residues. Germline CDR1 and CDR2: MDHEN and SYDVKM. CDR3: CAGSTETGRKRYGYTF. The CDR3 nucleotides read TGTGCCGGCAGTACCGAAACAGGGCGTAAGCGGTATGGCTACACCTTC.

The chain is built from TRBV9 and TRBJ2-1; a possible D gene is TRBD1 (7 bases). Germline V gives CDR1 SGDLS, CDR2 YYNGEE. The V end lost 4 bases, the J end lost 1 base, and 21 bases lay between the germline ends. CDR3 length: 18 residues. CDR3 region: CASSIQGEEVESYNEQFF. The CDR3 bases are TGTGCCAGCAGCATCCAGGGGGAGGAGGTTGAATCCTACAATGAGCAGTTCTTC.

This sequence joins TRBV12-3 or TRBV12-4 and TRBJ1-2, with 9 positions matching TRBD1. Trimming took 5 bases from V and 2 from J; bases not matched to a gene: 6. The CDR3 spans 15 residues. The CDR3 spells CASSQTGGDNYGYTF. The CDR3 DNA sequence: TGTGCCAGCAGTCAAACAGGGGGCGACAACTATGGCTACACCTTC.